The 2 T cell receptor beta chains listed next were all sequenced from one sample in a study of cytomegalovirus exposure and HLA in healthy donors. Primers included in the PCR were 60 Vbeta and 13 Jbeta primers. Assay: immunoSEQ multiplex PCR; the TCRdb copy retains only in-frame clones and omits some. The sample has about 130,000 clones, about 85% seen once. Material for sequencing was PBMCs. Every receptor here comes from a man between 18 and 35 years old in good health and CMV-seropositive.

This chain's CDR3 is CASSVGTGTSAYEQYF. CDR3 nucleotides: TGTGCCAGCAGCGTAGGGACCGGGACTAGCGCGTACGAGCAGTACTTC. The rearrangement uses TRBV9 and TRBJ2-7; 10 bases line up with TRBD2. V dropped 0 bases and J dropped 4; count of bases not matched to a gene: 7. The CDR3 sequence is 16 residues long. Germline V gene sequence: CDR1 SGDLS, CDR2 YYNGEE.

The V gene is TRBV29-1, the J gene TRBJ2-4; 8 nucleotides align to TRBD2. The germline V gene has CDR1 SQVTM and CDR2 ANQGSEA. CDR3 length: 13 amino acids. J gave up 7 bases and V 7 bases, and 9 bases lay outside the gene matches. The CDR3 DNA reads TGCAGCGCCTCTAAGCGGGGGATGAACATTCAGTACTTC. It translates to CSASKRGMNIQYF. Filled out from reference TRBV29-1 and TRBJ2-4, the complete variable domain reads SAVISQKPSRDICQRGTSLTIQCQVDSQVTMMFWYRQQPGQSLTLIATANQGSEATYESGFVIDKFPISRPNLTFSTLTVSNMSPEDSSIYLCSASKRGMNIQYFGAGTRLSVL.